Listed below are T cell receptor beta chains from one sample, sequenced in a study of blood T cell repertoires in COVID-19. The data were produced by immunoSEQ multiplex PCR, yet TCRdb's version contains in-frame clones alone and is incomplete. The sample yields some 230,000 clones, roughly four fifths seen once. The sample taken for sequencing was peripheral blood. These TCRs come from a woman under 40 who had recovered from COVID-19. Both conserved end residues are part of each CDR3. A D gene is named only where the DNA matches it firmly. Size is stated for part of the rows, as once, few or many counts, or as a class when the clone is expanded.

J gene: TRBJ2-7; clone size: .; V gene: TRBV28; D gene: TRBD1; CDR3 protein: CASSSYRDRGSYEQYF; CDR3 DNA: TGTGCCAGCAGTTCATACCGGGACAGGGGGTCCTACGAGCAGTACTTC
J gene: TRBJ2-1; clone size: .; V gene: TRBV11-2; D gene: TRBD1; CDR3 protein: CASRATGTVNNEQFF; CDR3 DNA: TGTGCCAGCAGGGCTACCGGGACAGTTAACAATGAGCAGTTCTTC
J gene: TRBJ1-5; clone size: .; V gene: TRBV6-1; D gene: TRBD1; CDR3 protein: CASSEARRQGSNQPQHF; CDR3 DNA: TGTGCCAGCAGTGAAGCGCGTCGACAGGGGAGCAATCAGCCCCAGCATTTT
J gene: TRBJ2-1; clone size: .; V gene: TRBV9; D gene: .; CDR3 protein: CASSDKSQGYNEQFF; CDR3 DNA: TGTGCCAGCAGCGACAAATCCCAGGGGTACAATGAGCAGTTCTTC
J gene: TRBJ2-5; clone size: .; V gene: TRBV29-1; D gene: .; CDR3 protein: CSGRDGGETQYF; CDR3 DNA: TGCAGCGGTAGGGACGGGGGAGAGACCCAGTACTTC
J gene: TRBJ2-5; clone size: .; V gene: TRBV15; D gene: TRBD2; CDR3 protein: CATSRRREGRETQYF; CDR3 DNA: TGTGCCACCAGCAGGCGGCGGGAGGGCCGGGAGACCCAGTACTTC
J gene: TRBJ1-2; clone size: .; V gene: TRBV6-5; D gene: .; CDR3 protein: CASSSSGQPYYGYTF; CDR3 DNA: .
J gene: TRBJ1-6; clone size: .; V gene: TRBV4-1; D gene: .; CDR3 protein: CASSQGFTYNSPLHF; CDR3 DNA: TGCGCCAGCAGCCAGGGCTTCACCTATAATTCACCCCTCCACTTT
J gene: TRBJ2-6; clone size: once; V gene: TRBV5-4; D gene: .; CDR3 protein: CASFGATGANVLTF; CDR3 DNA: TGTGCCAGCTTTGGAGCGACCGGGGCCAACGTCCTGACTTTC
J gene: TRBJ2-3; clone size: .; V gene: TRBV30; D gene: TRBD2; CDR3 protein: CAWSGTQRGADTQYF; CDR3 DNA: TGTGCCTGGAGTGGAACCCAGCGGGGGGCAGATACGCAGTATTTT
J gene: TRBJ1-6; clone size: .; V gene: TRBV30; D gene: .; CDR3 protein: CAWGGTTSPLHF; CDR3 DNA: TGTGCCTGGGGCGGGACAACATCACCCCTCCACTTT
J gene: TRBJ2-7; clone size: .; V gene: TRBV13; D gene: TRBD2; CDR3 protein: CASSLGTSVERMSYEQYF; CDR3 DNA: TGTGCCAGCAGCTTAGGGACTAGCGTAGAGAGAATGTCCTACGAGCAGTACTTC
J gene: TRBJ1-5; clone size: .; V gene: TRBV28; D gene: TRBD1; CDR3 protein: CASSLQGGANQPQHF; CDR3 DNA: TGTGCCAGCAGTTTACAGGGGGGAGCGAATCAGCCCCAGCATTTT
J gene: TRBJ1-6; clone size: medium-sized; V gene: TRBV30; D gene: TRBD1; CDR3 protein: CAWALLPGQDSPLHF; CDR3 DNA: TGTGCCTGGGCTCTTCTCCCGGGACAGGATTCACCCCTCCACTTT
J gene: TRBJ2-3; clone size: .; V gene: TRBV3-1/TRBV3-2; D gene: TRBD2; CDR3 protein: CASSQGLANTDTQYF; CDR3 DNA: TGTGCCAGCAGCCAAGGACTAGCGAACACAGATACGCAGTATTTT
J gene: TRBJ2-4; clone size: .; V gene: TRBV28; D gene: TRBD2; CDR3 protein: CASSLSSSGDIQYF; CDR3 DNA: TGTGCCAGCAGTTTAAGTTCTAGCGGGGACATTCAGTACTTC
J gene: TRBJ2-7; clone size: .; V gene: TRBV28; D gene: .; CDR3 protein: CASSLYDPLVGYEQYF; CDR3 DNA: TGTGCCAGCAGTTTATACGATCCCCTAGTGGGTTACGAGCAGTACTTC
J gene: TRBJ1-2; clone size: .; V gene: TRBV6-5; D gene: .; CDR3 protein: CASSYARGYGYTF; CDR3 DNA: TGTGCCAGCAGTTACGCGCGGGGCTATGGCTACACCTTC
J gene: TRBJ2-3; clone size: .; V gene: TRBV12-5; D gene: TRBD2; CDR3 protein: CASGLGTSGSDTQYF; CDR3 DNA: TGTGCTAGTGGTTTGGGGACTAGCGGTTCAGATACGCAGTATTTT
J gene: TRBJ2-5; clone size: .; V gene: TRBV5-1; D gene: .; CDR3 protein: CASSLEGRVEETQYF; CDR3 DNA: TGCGCCAGCAGCTTGGAGGGCAGGGTGGAAGAGACCCAGTACTTC
J gene: TRBJ1-3; clone size: .; V gene: TRBV1; D gene: .; CDR3 protein: CTSSHLGTAGNTIYF; CDR3 DNA: TGCACCAGCAGCCATCTCGGGACAGCTGGAAACACCATATATTTT
J gene: TRBJ1-2; clone size: .; V gene: TRBV6-5; D gene: TRBD1; CDR3 protein: CASSPRTGKGYGYTF; CDR3 DNA: TGTGCCAGCAGTCCTAGGACAGGGAAAGGGTATGGCTACACCTTC
J gene: TRBJ2-1; clone size: .; V gene: TRBV5-1; D gene: TRBD2; CDR3 protein: CASGSGASYNEQFF; CDR3 DNA: TGCGCCAGCGGGAGCGGGGCCTCCTACAATGAGCAGTTCTTC
J gene: TRBJ2-2; clone size: .; V gene: TRBV27; D gene: .; CDR3 protein: CATGLFGAQNTGELFF; CDR3 DNA: TGTGCCACCGGTCTATTCGGAGCCCAGAACACCGGGGAGCTGTTTTTT
J gene: TRBJ1-1; clone size: .; V gene: TRBV5-1; D gene: TRBD1; CDR3 protein: CASTLRAGGMNTEAFF; CDR3 DNA: TGCGCCAGCACCCTGCGGGCAGGGGGAATGAACACTGAAGCTTTCTTT
J gene: TRBJ2-7; clone size: .; V gene: TRBV18; D gene: .; CDR3 protein: CASSNRESYEQYF; CDR3 DNA: TGTGCCAGCTCAAACAGGGAGTCCTACGAGCAGTACTTC
J gene: TRBJ2-2; clone size: many; V gene: TRBV6-5; D gene: .; CDR3 protein: CASRYRGNTGELFF; CDR3 DNA: TGTGCCAGCAGGTACCGAGGGAACACCGGGGAGCTGTTTTTT
J gene: TRBJ2-5; clone size: once; V gene: TRBV5-4; D gene: .; CDR3 protein: CASSLAGRGQETQYF; CDR3 DNA: TGTGCCAGCAGCTTGGCCGGCAGGGGCCAAGAGACCCAGTACTTC